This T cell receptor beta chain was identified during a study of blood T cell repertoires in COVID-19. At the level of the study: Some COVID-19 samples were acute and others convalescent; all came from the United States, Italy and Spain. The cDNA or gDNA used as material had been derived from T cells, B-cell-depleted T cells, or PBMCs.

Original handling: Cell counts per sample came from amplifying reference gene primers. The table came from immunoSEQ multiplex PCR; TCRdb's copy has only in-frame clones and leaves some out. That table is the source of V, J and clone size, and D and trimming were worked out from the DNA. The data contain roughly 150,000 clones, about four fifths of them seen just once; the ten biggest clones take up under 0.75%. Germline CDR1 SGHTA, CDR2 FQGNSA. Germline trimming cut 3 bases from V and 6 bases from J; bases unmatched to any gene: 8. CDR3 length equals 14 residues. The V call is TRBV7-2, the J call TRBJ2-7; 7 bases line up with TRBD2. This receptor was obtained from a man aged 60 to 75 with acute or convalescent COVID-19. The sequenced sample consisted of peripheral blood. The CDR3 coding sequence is TGTGCCAGCAGCTTTGGGGGAGGGCCATTCGAGCAGTACTTC. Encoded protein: CASSFGGGPFEQYF.